These 26 T cell receptor beta chains were all obtained from the same sample, sequenced in a study of chemoradiotherapy in HPV16-positive cancers. The table came from immunoSEQ multiplex PCR; TCRdb's copy has only in-frame clones and leaves some out. The repertoire includes 25,000 to 35,000 clones, approximately 88% of them detected once, and approximately 5% sits in the top ten. The sequencing here drew on blood, taken from a patient who underwent chemoradiotherapy. The source is a human donor with HPV-associated anogenital cancer.

This sequence joins TRBV28 and TRBJ1-2, with 8 positions matching TRBD1. Looked up from germline, CDR1 is MDHEN and CDR2 is SYDVKM. This CDR3 contains 14 residues. Trimming removed 4 bases from V and 7 bases from J; junction bases left unmatched: 8. CDR3 sequence: CASSSPSTGGGYTF. The CDR3 DNA reads as TGTGCCAGCAGTTCCCCCTCCACAGGGGGTGGCTACACCTTC.

The chain employs TRBV7-2 and TRBJ2-3, with D possibly being TRBD1 (6 bases). Looked up from germline, CDR1 is SGHTA and CDR2 is FQGNSA. Trimming took off 6 bases at V and 3 bases at J, with 16 bases between the two ends. This CDR3 is 15 amino acids long. For the CDR3, the DNA is TGTGCCAGCAGGGAAGGGGGAGTTTGGACAGATACGCAGTATTTT. Translating gives CASREGGVWTDTQYF.

The chain couples TRBV5-1 to TRBJ2-3; D not certain. This CDR3 is 14 amino acids long. V dropped 3 bases and J dropped 1 base, with 9 bases sitting between them. Germline V gives CDR1 SGHRS, CDR2 YFSETQ. CDR3 protein: CASSSQPGTDTQYF. The CDR3 DNA is TGCGCCAGCAGCTCACAACCGGGCACAGATACGCAGTATTTT.

The chain employs TRBV27 and TRBJ2-5; 11 bases line up with TRBD2. The CDR3 runs to 20 residues. From germline, CDR1 is MNHEY and CDR2 SMNVEV (reference sequence). The V segment lost 4 bases and the J segment 7 bases; nucleotides outside the gene matches: 23. The CDR3 DNA reads as TGTGCCAGCAGTTCGACCTCCTCTTCTAGCGGGGGGCACTACCTAGGGACCCAGTACTTC. This gives the protein CASSSTSSSSGGHYLGTQYF.

This clone occurred once. The V gene is TRBV9, the J gene TRBJ1-1, with D uncertain. CDR3 length: 16 amino acids. The V end was cut by 0 bases, the J end by 7 bases, with 19 bases between. In germline, CDR1 is SGDLS, CDR2 YYNGEE. The DNA of the CDR3 is TGTGCCAGCAGCGTAGCGGAGGGAAGGTCTCTCGGTGAAGCTTTCTTT. Amino acid sequence: CASSVAEGRSLGEAFF.

This chain links TRBV19 with TRBJ2-5; D ambiguous. The CDR3 runs 12 residues. Germline V lookup: CDR1 LNHDA, CDR2 SQIVND (reference sequence). V was trimmed by 3 bases and J by 1 base, leaving 3 bases between them. The chain's CDR3 is CASSITQETQYF. The CDR3 DNA sequence: TGTGCCAGTAGTATTACCCAAGAGACCCAGTACTTC. The full variable domain, with the rest looked up from reference TRBV19 and TRBJ2-5, is DGGITQSPKYLFRKEGQNVTLSCEQNLNHDAMYWYRQDPGQGLRLIYYSQIVNDFQKGDIAEGYSVSREKKESFPLTVTSAQKNPTAFYLCASSITQETQYFGPGTRLLVL.

V gene TRBV5-1 combines with J gene TRBJ2-2, with D possibly matching TRBD1 (6 bases). With 7 bases removed from V and 7 bases from J, the gap between germline ends came to 14 bases. CDR3 length: 13 residues. Germline CDR1 reads SGHRS; CDR2 reads YFSETQ. CDR3 protein: CASGRTGYGELFF. CDR3 bases: TGCGCCAGCGGGAGAACAGGGTACGGGGAGCTGTTTTTT.

The rearrangement links TRBV27 to TRBJ2-3; D may be TRBD1 (6 bases). With 3 bases removed from V and 3 bases from J, the gap between germline ends came to 10 bases. The CDR3 consists of 14 residues. Germline V CDR1 and CDR2: MNHEY, SMNVEV (reference sequence). The CDR3 DNA follows: TGTGCCAGCAGTTTTCGAGGGACAACAGATACGCAGTATTTT. Protein sequence: CASSFRGTTDTQYF.

The chain employs TRBV5-1 and TRBJ1-2, with TRBD1 identical over 8 bases. The V gene's germline CDR1 is SGHRS and CDR2 YFSETQ. This CDR3 comprises 13 residues. J lost 4 bases, V lost 4 bases, and 3 bases had no gene match. In DNA, the CDR3 is TGCGCCAGCAGCCCAGGGGGCGGCTATGGCTACACCTTC. This codes for CASSPGGGYGYTF.

The gene calls are TRBV11-3 and TRBJ1-1; unclear D gene. Germline V gene sequence: CDR1 SGHNT, CDR2 YENEEA. Trimming removed 4 bases at V and 7 bases at J, with 13 bases between. The CDR3 sequence is 13 residues long. The CDR3 spells CASSSYSFGEAFF. In nucleotides, the CDR3 is TGTGCCAGCAGCTCCTACAGCTTTGGTGAAGCTTTCTTT.

The V call is TRBV6-1, the J call TRBJ1-1, with 8 bases matching TRBD1. CDR3 length equals 10 residues. V lost 10 bases and J lost 11; bases outside the gene matches: 6. Per germline, CDR1 MNHNS and CDR2 SASEGT. This CDR3 is CATVRTGAFF. In DNA, the CDR3 is TGTGCCACCGTCAGGACAGGGGCTTTCTTT.

The chain couples TRBV5-1 to TRBJ1-2; D perhaps matches TRBD1 (5 bases). This CDR3 comprises 14 residues. Germline CDR1 SGHRS, CDR2 YFSETQ. Trimming took 4 bases from V and 5 from J, leaving 15 bases between them. The CDR3 nucleotides are TGCGCCAGCAGCCACGGGCAGAGGGGTTATGGCTACACCTTC. The encoded protein is CASSHGQRGYGYTF.

This sequence joins TRBV29-1 and TRBJ1-2, with D possibly being TRBD1 (6 bases). V was cut by 7 bases and J by 7 bases, with 25 bases left in between. This CDR3 is built from 15 residues. Per germline, CDR1 SQVTM and CDR2 ANQGSEA. In nucleotides, the CDR3 is TGCAGCGGCGCAGTCGGGGGGGGCGAGTTCGGTGGCTACACCTTC. This encodes CSGAVGGGEFGGYTF.

The chain couples TRBV28 to TRBJ1-4; TRBD1 matches at 10 bases. Looked up from germline, CDR1 is MDHEN and CDR2 is SYDVKM. Trimming removed 7 bases from V and 2 bases from J; junction bases left unmatched: 4. The CDR3 loop spans 15 amino acids. The CDR3 loop is CASTTGGATNEKLFF. CDR3 DNA sequence: TGTGCCAGCACGACAGGGGGCGCGACTAATGAAAAACTGTTTTTT.

V usage is TRBV25-1 and J usage is TRBJ1-6; a weak D match, TRBD1 (5 bases). V was cut by 2 bases and J by 9 bases, with 11 bases left in between. CDR1 and CDR2 from the germline V gene are MGHDK and SYGVNS. The CDR3 runs to 14 residues. Here the CDR3 reads CASSEGGSSSPLHF. In nucleotides, the CDR3 is TGTGCCAGCAGTGAAGGGGGGTCGAGTTCACCCCTCCACTTT.

In this sample, this clone turned up a few times. J is TRBJ1-6 and V is TRBV2, with D possibly being TRBD1 (6 bases). From germline, CDR1 is SNHLY and CDR2 FYNNEI. V lost 6 bases and J lost 10, with 22 bases in between. This CDR3 comprises 16 residues. This CDR3 is CASSFTTGVGRSPLHF. CDR3 bases: TGTGCCAGCAGCTTTACGACAGGCGTGGGGAGATCACCCCTCCACTTT.

The gene calls are TRBV7-6 and TRBJ1-1; tentatively, D is TRBD1 (6 bases). Germline CDR1 is SGHVS and CDR2 is FNYEAQ. The V end was cut by 1 base, the J end by 1 base, with 7 bases between. The CDR3 has 14 amino acids. CDR3 sequence: CASSLVQGNTEAFF. The DNA of the CDR3 is TGTGCCAGCAGCTTAGTACAGGGGAACACTGAAGCTTTCTTT.

The chain recombines TRBV10-3 with TRBJ2-5; 8 bases match TRBD1. V shed 11 bases, J shed 3 bases, and the junction held 8 bases outside the gene matches. This CDR3 comprises 13 residues. CDR1 and CDR2 from the germline V gene are ENHRY and SYGVKD. The CDR3 sequence is CASQVDREETQYF. The DNA of the CDR3 is TGTGCCTCCCAAGTGGACAGGGAAGAGACCCAGTACTTC.

The chain is built from TRBV30 and TRBJ2-5; tentatively, D is TRBD1 (5 bases). Germline V lookup: CDR1 GTSNPN, CDR2 SVGIG (reference sequence). The V gene lost 2 bases and the J gene lost 3 bases, with 7 bases spanning the gap. The CDR3 is 12 residues long. In DNA form, the CDR3 reads TGTGCCTGGAGTAAGGGGAAAGAGACCCAGTACTTC. This sequence encodes CAWSKGKETQYF.

The CDR3 protein is CAISDGTDTQYF. CDR3 nucleotides: TGTGCCATCAGTGACGGCACAGATACGCAGTATTTT. The J gene is TRBJ2-3, the V gene TRBV10-3, with no clear D. The V end lost 3 bases, the J end lost 1 base, and 2 bases lay between the germline ends. CDR1 ENHRY and CDR2 SYGVKD come from the germline V gene. The length of the CDR3 is 12 residues.

V usage is TRBV7-8 and J usage is TRBJ2-6; 12 nucleotides align to TRBD2. This CDR3 has 17 residues. V was pared by 7 bases and J by 1 base, with 5 bases of the junction left unmatched. Germline CDR1 reads SGHVS; CDR2 reads FQNEAQ. The CDR3 loop reads CASTSLAGGSGANVLTF. CDR3 nucleotide sequence: TGTGCCAGCACCTCACTAGCGGGGGGATCTGGGGCCAACGTCCTGACTTTC.

The genes are TRBV5-1 and TRBJ2-3; TRBD1 is a possible D gene (6 bases). The germline gives CDR1 SGHRS, CDR2 YFSETQ. The V gene lost 7 bases and the J gene lost 0 bases, with 18 bases spanning the gap. The CDR3 is made up of 16 amino acids. The CDR3 protein is CASRVRGSTSTDTQYF. The DNA for the CDR3 is TGCGCCAGCCGCGTTAGGGGGAGCACTAGCACAGATACGCAGTATTTT.

The rearrangement joins TRBV27 to TRBJ2-7; 9 nucleotides align to TRBD1. The CDR3 runs to 15 residues. Trimming removed 5 bases from V and 2 bases from J; junction bases left unmatched: 7. The V gene's germline CDR1 is MNHEY and CDR2 SMNVEV (reference sequence). The CDR3 reads CASSPRTGVAYEQYF. CDR3 nucleotides: TGTGCCAGCAGTCCCCGGACAGGGGTCGCCTACGAGCAGTACTTC.

The chain recombines TRBV5-1 with TRBJ1-2; D is perhaps TRBD1 (5 bases). Germline-derived CDR1 and CDR2 are SGHRS and YFSETQ. V was cut by 1 base and J by 1 base, with 11 bases left in between. This CDR3 region has 15 residues. CDR3 in DNA: TGCGCCAGCAGCTTGACGGGGGGGATTAACTATGGCTACACCTTC. This codes for CASSLTGGINYGYTF.

V gene TRBV5-1 combines with J gene TRBJ1-1; 9 nucleotides align to TRBD1. The CDR3 covers 15 residues. V lost 2 bases and J lost 3; bases outside the gene matches: 5. The germline V gene has CDR1 SGHRS and CDR2 YFSETQ. The DNA of the CDR3 is TGCGCCAGCAGCTTACAGGGGGCTCAGGACACTGAAGCTTTCTTT. Translating gives CASSLQGAQDTEAFF.

This chain uses TRBV7-2 with TRBJ2-5; D is possibly TRBD1 or TRBD2 (6 bases each). V lost 5 bases and J 4 bases, leaving 17 bases between the germline ends. The CDR3 is 15 amino acids. CDR1 and CDR2 from the germline V gene are SGHTA and FQGNSA. The DNA for the CDR3 is TGTGCCAGCAGCCCCGTGGAGGGGGGAGGAGAGACCCAGTACTTC. Translating it yields CASSPVEGGGETQYF.